A selection of T cell receptor beta chains follows, all from one sample in a study of blood T cell repertoires in COVID-19. Profiled with immunoSEQ multiplex PCR; TCRdb holds only in-frame clones, not every one. Here the sample spans about 400,000 clones, under 90% being singletons. Sequenced input: PBMCs or T cells enriched from blood (not recorded which). These receptors came from a woman aged 25 to 39 who had recovered from COVID-19. Each CDR3 is given with its conserved first and last residue. The D gene is left open where the match is weak. For some rows the clone size is stated as once, few or many, or as a class when expanded; others skip it.

>TRBD1|TRBV19|.|TRBJ2-7
TGTGCCAGTAGTATCGGGCAGGGGGCCTACGAGCAGTACTTC
CASSIGQGAYEQYF
>TRBD1|TRBV6-5|once|TRBJ1-2
TGTGCCAGCAGGACAGGGCGTAGCTATGGCTACACCTTC
CASRTGRSYGYTF
>.|TRBV7-6|.|TRBJ1-4
TGTGCCAGCAGCTCCGGGTTGGGGGGAACTGAAAAACTGTTTTTT
CASSSGLGGTEKLFF
>.|TRBV6-5|.|TRBJ1-1
TGTGCCACTCAGGGTTGGAACACTGAAGCTTTCTTT
CATQGWNTEAFF
>.|TRBV5-4|.|TRBJ1-2
TGTGCCAGCAGCTTTTCAGGGGCCCATGGCTACACCTTC
CASSFSGAHGYTF
>.|TRBV4-2|.|TRBJ2-1
TGTGCCAGCAGCCGCGGACAGAGCTCCTACAATGAGCAGTTCTTC
CASSRGQSSYNEQFF
>.|TRBV30|.|TRBJ1-3
TGTGCCTGGAGGCGGGGGGGTGGAAACACCATATATTTT
CAWRRGGGNTIYF
>.|TRBV29-1|.|TRBJ1-2
TGCAGCGCCCGGACAGATCAATTAGCTAACTATGGCTACACCTTC
CSARTDQLANYGYTF
>.|TRBV6-5|.|TRBJ1-1
TGTGCCAGCAGCCGAGATCCGGGGGGAAGAGCTTTCTTT
CASSRDPGGRAFF
>TRBD2|TRBV30|.|TRBJ2-1
TGTGCCTGGAGTGTGAGGAGCGGGGTCCGTCACAATGAGCAGTTCTTC
CAWSVRSGVRHNEQFF
>TRBD1|TRBV5-1|.|TRBJ2-2
TGCGCCAGCAAGGGGGCCGTGAACACCGGGGAGCTGTTTTTT
CASKGAVNTGELFF
>TRBD1|TRBV16|.|TRBJ1-1
TGTGCCAGCAGCCAACGGGACAGGGTTTTGAGGACTGAAGCTTTCTTT
CASSQRDRVLRTEAFF
>.|TRBV29-1|.|TRBJ1-1
TGCAGCGTCGACAGGTATAACACTGAAGCTTTCTTT
CSVDRYNTEAFF
>TRBD1|TRBV7-8|.|TRBJ2-7
TGTGCCAGCAGCCAGGAGGGACAGGACTTTGGTGGCGAGCAGTACTTC
CASSQEGQDFGGEQYF
>.|TRBV2|.|TRBJ1-2
TGTGCCAGCCCCCCCGGGTCCGTCGGCAGATTAGCCGGCTACACCTTC
CASPPGSVGRLAGYTF
>TRBD2|TRBV4-2|once|TRBJ2-7
TGTGCCAGCAGCCAAGAATCTAGCGGGGTATTCTACGAGCAGTACTTC
CASSQESSGVFYEQYF
>.|TRBV6-5|.|TRBJ1-4
TGTGCCAGCAGTTACGGCGGGGCTGAGGAAAAACTGTTTTTT
CASSYGGAEEKLFF
>.|TRBV28|.|TRBJ2-1
TGTGCCAGCAGTTGGACTGGGGATGAGCAGTTCTTC
CASSWTGDEQFF
>TRBD1|TRBV5-1|.|TRBJ1-5
TGCGCCAGCAGCGGGGGACAGGGCCAGAGCAATCAGCCCCAGCATTTT
CASSGGQGQSNQPQHF
>TRBD2|TRBV10-3|.|TRBJ2-1
TGTGCCATCAGTGATGCGGGAGTCGGTTACAATGAGCAGTTCTTC
CAISDAGVGYNEQFF
>.|TRBV11-2|.|TRBJ2-7
TGTGCCAGCAGCTTAGTAGGAGGGAGAAGATCCTACGAGCAGTACTTC
CASSLVGGRRSYEQYF
>TRBD2|TRBV2|.|TRBJ2-7
TGTGCCAGCAGTCCCCAGGGACCGGGGGGGGAGCAGTACTTC
CASSPQGPGGEQYF
>.|TRBV25-1|.|TRBJ2-3
TGTGCCAGCAGTGAAGAACTCGCCACCAATACGCAGTATTTT
CASSEELATNTQYF
>.|TRBV3-1/TRBV3-2|.|TRBJ1-1
TGTGCCAGCACCCTCGGGATGAACACTGAAGCTTTCTTT
CASTLGMNTEAFF
>TRBD1|TRBV9|.|TRBJ2-3
TGTGCCAGCAGCGTAGAGTTGCGAGGACAGGGTGCAGATACGCAGTATTTT
CASSVELRGQGADTQYF
>.|TRBV9|.|TRBJ1-2
TGTGCCAGCAGCGTAGGAGGATGGGGCCGTGGCTACACCTTC
CASSVGGWGRGYTF
>.|TRBV7-2|.|TRBJ1-4
TGTGCCAGCAGCTTTGGAAGGGGGGAAAAACTGTTTTTT
CASSFGRGEKLFF
>TRBD1|TRBV6-5|.|TRBJ1-3
TGTGCCAGCAGTCGTGGACAGGGGATTGGAAACACCATATATTTT
CASSRGQGIGNTIYF
>.|TRBV6-5|few|TRBJ2-7
TGTGCCAGCAGTTACCCCATCTCCTACGAGCAGTACTTC
CASSYPISYEQYF
>.|TRBV2|once|TRBJ2-2
TGTGCCAGCACCCGGGGACTCCTAGAGAACACCGGGGAGCTGTTTTTT
CASTRGLLENTGELFF
>.|TRBV7-9|.|TRBJ1-2
TGTGCCAGCAGCAACTCCGGGCGGGGGCCGAACTATGGCTACACCTTC
CASSNSGRGPNYGYTF
>.|TRBV6-1|.|TRBJ2-7
TGTGCCAGCAGTGAATGGCGGTCCTACGAGCAGTACTTC
CASSEWRSYEQYF
>.|TRBV30|.|TRBJ1-5
TGTGCCTGGAGTTATCCAGGGGGCAATCAGCCCCAGCATTTT
CAWSYPGGNQPQHF
>TRBD2|TRBV3-1/TRBV3-2|.|TRBJ2-4
TGTGCCAGCAGCCAACCAGGTACTACTAGCGGGGACATTCAGTACTTC
CASSQPGTTSGDIQYF
>.|TRBV28|.|TRBJ1-3
TGTGCCAGCAGTTTTTCCAGCTCTGGAAACACCATATATTTT
CASSFSSSGNTIYF
>.|TRBV3-1/TRBV3-2|few|TRBJ2-1
TGTGCCAGCAGCCAGACGGGGGATCTGTCCTACAATGAGCAGTTCTTC
CASSQTGDLSYNEQFF
>TRBD1|TRBV7-2|.|TRBJ2-4
TGTGCCAGCAGCTTACCCTTCCGACAGGGAGTGTACTTC
CASSLPFRQGVYF
>.|TRBV4-1|.|TRBJ2-7
TGCGCCAGCAGCAGTACCGGGACACCTTCCTACGAGCAGTACTTC
CASSSTGTPSYEQYF
>.|TRBV6-5|.|TRBJ1-1
TGTGCCAGCATGCCCGGGGGGCGCCTTGAAGCTTTCTTT
CASMPGGRLEAFF
>TRBD1|TRBV5-1|once|TRBJ1-2
TGCGCCAGCAAGGGGACAGGGGGTGAACTTAACTATGGCTACACCTTC
CASKGTGGELNYGYTF
>TRBD1|TRBV5-1|.|TRBJ2-5
TGCGCCAGCAGCCCCGGGACAGGGGGCGAGACCCAGTACTTC
CASSPGTGGETQYF
>TRBD1|TRBV29-1|.|TRBJ1-1
TGCAGCGTTGAAAGGGACAGGGGGAACACTGAAGCTTTCTTT
CSVERDRGNTEAFF
>.|TRBV4-1|few|TRBJ1-4
TGCGCCAGCAGCCAAGAGTCCGGTTCGGGGGCAACTAATGAAAAACTGTTTTTT
CASSQESGSGATNEKLFF
>TRBD2|TRBV18|.|TRBJ2-2
TGTGCCAGCTCACCGGTCATGGCGGGGGCGAACACCGGGGAGCTGTTTTTT
CASSPVMAGANTGELFF
>TRBD2|TRBV30|.|TRBJ2-3
TGTGCCTGGACATTTGTTCCGATTAGCGGGGGGGCCGAGGGAACAGATACGCAGTATTTT
CAWTFVPISGGAEGTDTQYF
>TRBD1|TRBV6-1|.|TRBJ1-2
TGTGCCAGCAGTGAAGAGGGCAGGGGGCAGGGCTACACCTTC
CASSEEGRGQGYTF
>TRBD1|TRBV29-1|.|TRBJ1-4
TGCAGCGTCCGAGAGGGGGCTAGTGAAAAACTGTTTTTT
CSVREGASEKLFF
>.|TRBV5-4|.|TRBJ1-2
TGTGCCAGCAGCTTGGACACATCTAACTATGGCTACACCTTC
CASSLDTSNYGYTF
>TRBD1|TRBV19|.|TRBJ1-5
TGTGCCAGTAGTAGCGAGCTCACAGGGGGCTTCGGTCAGCCCCAGCATTTT
CASSSELTGGFGQPQHF
>.|TRBV5-1|.|TRBJ2-3
TGCGCCAGCAGCTTGGCGAGCGGAGTTAGCACAGATACGCAGTATTTT
CASSLASGVSTDTQYF
>.|TRBV9|.|TRBJ2-1
TGTGCCAGCAGTTCTAGACTAAACTACAATGAGCAGTTCTTC
CASSSRLNYNEQFF